The T cell receptor (beta chain) described here comes from a study of T-cell reconstitution after alpha-beta-depleted transplantation in children. Unique molecular identifiers were used in preparing the TCRbeta library. From the PCR reads, TCRdb called clonotypes with MiXCR, one entry per CDR3 protein. This repertoire shows 150,000 to 200,000 distinct CDR3 sequences, just over 14% found once; its top ten account for 13%. This clonotype was observed at least ten times. Trimming stripped 6 bases from V and 7 bases from J, with 15 bases between. The CDR3 has 14 residues. The rearrangement joins TRBV12-3 or TRBV12-4 to TRBJ1-4, with D possibly matching TRBD1 (6 bases). Sequencing was performed on PBMCs from the stem cell graft donor, taken from the stem cell graft. This sequence was found in a human donor who donated a stem cell graft to a child with acute lymphoblastic leukemia. Written as DNA, the CDR3 is TGTGCCAGCAGGGGGACAAGTGGCGGTGAAAAACTGTTTTTT. This sequence encodes CASRGTSGGEKLFF.